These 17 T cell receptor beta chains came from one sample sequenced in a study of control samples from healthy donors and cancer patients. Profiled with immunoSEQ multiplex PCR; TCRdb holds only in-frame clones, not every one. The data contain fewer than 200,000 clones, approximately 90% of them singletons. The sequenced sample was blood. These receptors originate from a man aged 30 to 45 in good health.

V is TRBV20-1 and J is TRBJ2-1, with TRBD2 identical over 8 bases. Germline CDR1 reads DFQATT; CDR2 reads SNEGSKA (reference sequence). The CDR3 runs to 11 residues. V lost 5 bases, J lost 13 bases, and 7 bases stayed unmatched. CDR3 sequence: CSADNGLAQFF. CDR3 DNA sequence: TGCAGTGCTGACAACGGACTAGCCCAGTTCTTC.

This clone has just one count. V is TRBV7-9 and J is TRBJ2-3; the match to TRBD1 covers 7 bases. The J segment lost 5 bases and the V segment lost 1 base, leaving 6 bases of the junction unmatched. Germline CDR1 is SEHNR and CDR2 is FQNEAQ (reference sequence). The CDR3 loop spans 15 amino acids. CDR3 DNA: TGTGCCAGCAGCTTAGACAGGGGATCGATAGATACGCAGTATTTT. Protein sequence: CASSLDRGSIDTQYF.

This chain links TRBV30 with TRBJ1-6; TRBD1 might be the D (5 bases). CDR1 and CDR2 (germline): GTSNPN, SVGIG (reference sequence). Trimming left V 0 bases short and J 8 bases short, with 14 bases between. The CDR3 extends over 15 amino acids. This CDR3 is CAWSVANRWDSPLHF. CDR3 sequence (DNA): TGTGCCTGGAGTGTGGCAAACAGGTGGGATTCACCCCTCCACTTT.

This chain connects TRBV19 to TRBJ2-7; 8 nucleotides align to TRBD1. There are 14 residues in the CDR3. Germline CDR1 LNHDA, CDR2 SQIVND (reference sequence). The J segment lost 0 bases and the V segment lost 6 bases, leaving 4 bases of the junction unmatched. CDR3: CASSPGTGSYEQYF. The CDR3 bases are TGTGCCAGTAGCCCCGGGACAGGCTCCTACGAGCAGTACTTC.

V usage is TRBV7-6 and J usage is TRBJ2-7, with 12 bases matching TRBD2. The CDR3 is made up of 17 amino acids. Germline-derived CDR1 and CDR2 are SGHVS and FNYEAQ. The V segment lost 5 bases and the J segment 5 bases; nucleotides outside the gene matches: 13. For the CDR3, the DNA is TGTGCCAGCAGCCCCCTACTAGCGGGAGGTCCCCAGGACGAGCAGTACTTC. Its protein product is CASSPLLAGGPQDEQYF.

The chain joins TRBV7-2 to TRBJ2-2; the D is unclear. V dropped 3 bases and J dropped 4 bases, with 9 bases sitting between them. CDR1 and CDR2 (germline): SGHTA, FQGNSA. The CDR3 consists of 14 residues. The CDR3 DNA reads TGTGCCAGCAGCTTCGAGCGCGCCACCGGGGAGCTGTTTTTT. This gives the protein CASSFERATGELFF.

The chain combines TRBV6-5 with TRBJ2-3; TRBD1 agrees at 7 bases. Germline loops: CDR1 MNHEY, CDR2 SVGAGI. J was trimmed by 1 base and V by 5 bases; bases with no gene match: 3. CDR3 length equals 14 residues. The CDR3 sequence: CASSRGLGTDTQYF. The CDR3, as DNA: TGTGCCAGCAGTAGGGGGCTCGGCACAGATACGCAGTATTTT.

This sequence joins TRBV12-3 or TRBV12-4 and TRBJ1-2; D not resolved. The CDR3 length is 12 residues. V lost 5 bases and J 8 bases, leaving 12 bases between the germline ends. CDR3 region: CASSASGVGYTF. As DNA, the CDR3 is TGTGCCAGCAGTGCCTCCGGGGTAGGCTACACCTTC.

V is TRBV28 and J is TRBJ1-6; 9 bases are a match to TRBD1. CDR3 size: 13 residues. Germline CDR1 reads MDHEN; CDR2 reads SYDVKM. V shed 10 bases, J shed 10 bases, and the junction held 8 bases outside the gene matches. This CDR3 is CATGTGLSSPLHF. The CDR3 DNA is TGTGCCACGGGGACAGGGTTATCATCACCCCTCCACTTT. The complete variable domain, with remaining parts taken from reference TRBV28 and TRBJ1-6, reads DVKVTQSSRYLVKRTGEKVFLECVQDMDHENMFWYRQDPGLGLRLIYFSYDVKMKEKGDIPEGYSVSREKKERFSLILESASTNQTSMYLCATGTGLSSPLHFGNGTRLTVT.

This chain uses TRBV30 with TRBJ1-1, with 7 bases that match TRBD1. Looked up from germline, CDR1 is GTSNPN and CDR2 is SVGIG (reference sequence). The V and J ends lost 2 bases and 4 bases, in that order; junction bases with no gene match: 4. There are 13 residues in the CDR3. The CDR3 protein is CAWSTGQSTEAFF. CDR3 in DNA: TGTGCCTGGAGTACGGGACAGAGCACTGAAGCTTTCTTT.

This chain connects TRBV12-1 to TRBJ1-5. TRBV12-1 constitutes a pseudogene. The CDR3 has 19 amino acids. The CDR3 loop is CASSFAPWGILYSNQPQHF. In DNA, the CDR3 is TGTGCCAGCAGCTTCGCTCCGTGGGGAATCCTTTATAGCAATCAGCCCCAGCATTTT.

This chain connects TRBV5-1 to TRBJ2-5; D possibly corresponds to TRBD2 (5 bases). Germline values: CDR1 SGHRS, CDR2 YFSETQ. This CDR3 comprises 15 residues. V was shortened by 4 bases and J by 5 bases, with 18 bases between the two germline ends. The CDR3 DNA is TGCGCCAGCAGCGGGTTAGCGAGCCTCCGGGAGACCCAGTACTTC. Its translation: CASSGLASLRETQYF.

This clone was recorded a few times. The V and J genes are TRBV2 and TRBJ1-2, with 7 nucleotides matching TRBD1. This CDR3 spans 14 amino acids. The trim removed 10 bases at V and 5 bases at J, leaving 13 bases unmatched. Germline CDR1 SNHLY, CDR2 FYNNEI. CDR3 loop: CATPFKGQSYGYTF. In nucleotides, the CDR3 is TGTGCCACCCCGTTTAAGGGACAGAGTTATGGCTACACCTTC.

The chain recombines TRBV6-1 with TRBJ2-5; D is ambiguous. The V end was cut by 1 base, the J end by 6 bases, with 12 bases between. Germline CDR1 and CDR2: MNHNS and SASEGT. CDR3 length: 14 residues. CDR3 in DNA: TGTGCCAGCAGTGAAGGGATCCCCCCCCAGACCCAGTACTTC. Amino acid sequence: CASSEGIPPQTQYF.

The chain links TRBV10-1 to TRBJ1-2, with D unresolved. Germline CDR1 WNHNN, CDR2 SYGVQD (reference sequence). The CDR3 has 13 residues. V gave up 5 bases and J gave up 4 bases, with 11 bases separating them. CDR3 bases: TGCGCCAGCAGTAACGGGCCGTCCTATGGCTACACCTTC. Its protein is CASSNGPSYGYTF.

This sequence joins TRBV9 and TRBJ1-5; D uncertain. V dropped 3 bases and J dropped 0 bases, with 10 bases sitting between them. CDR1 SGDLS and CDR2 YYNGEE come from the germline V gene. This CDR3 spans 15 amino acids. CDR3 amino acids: CASSASGISNQPQHF. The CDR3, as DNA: TGTGCCAGCAGCGCGTCGGGAATTAGCAATCAGCCCCAGCATTTT.

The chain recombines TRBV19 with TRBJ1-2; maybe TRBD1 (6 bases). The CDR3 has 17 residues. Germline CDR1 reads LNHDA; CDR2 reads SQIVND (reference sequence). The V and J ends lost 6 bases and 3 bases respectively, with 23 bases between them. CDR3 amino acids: CASSDTDLKRGDYGYTF. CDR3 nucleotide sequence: TGTGCCAGTAGCGACACGGACCTTAAGAGGGGGGACTATGGCTACACCTTC.